The 23 T cell receptor beta chains given below trace back to one sample, sequenced in a study of T cells in Graves' hyperthyroidism and ophthalmopathy. Authors of the study amplified TCR beta CDR3 regions from RNA transcripts. Using the HTBI primer set, a first-round RT-PCR was run on the TCR CDR3. TCRdb fed the multiplex PCR reads into MiXCR, producing one record per CDR3 protein. Of some 360,000 distinct CDR3 sequences detected, over 11% appear once; the ten largest clones hold around 10%. Sequencing used blood. The source is a woman aged 55 to 70 with Graves' hyperthyroidism.

The chain uses TRBV27 and TRBJ1-5, with no clear D. V was shortened by 5 bases and J by 9 bases, with 17 bases between the two germline ends. The CDR3 has 14 amino acids. Per the germline V gene, CDR1 is MNHEY and CDR2 is SMNVEV (reference sequence). This CDR3 reads CASSPDTAVRPQHF. The CDR3, as DNA: TGTGCCAGCAGTCCGGATACGGCCGTGAGGCCCCAGCATTTT.

This chain connects TRBV7-6 to TRBJ2-5; perhaps TRBD2 as D (5 bases). V was shortened by 5 bases and J by 3 bases, with 10 bases between the two germline ends. From germline, CDR1 is SGHVS and CDR2 FNYEAQ. The length of the CDR3 is 13 residues. The DNA of the CDR3 is TGTGCCAGCAGCCCGAGAGGGAAAGAGACCCAGTACTTC. Its protein product is CASSPRGKETQYF.

This clonotype was seen just once. The chain carries TRBV15 and TRBJ2-1; 7 bases fit TRBD1. This CDR3 is built from 15 residues. The trim removed 4 bases at V and 0 bases at J, leaving 3 bases unmatched. Germline V lookup: CDR1 LNHNV, CDR2 YYDKDF (reference sequence). Here the CDR3 reads CATSTYRGSYNEQFF. CDR3 bases: TGTGCCACCAGCACCTACAGGGGCTCCTACAATGAGCAGTTCTTC. The complete variable domain, with remaining parts taken from reference TRBV15 and TRBJ2-1, reads DAMVIQNPRYQVTQFGKPVTLSCSQTLNHNVMYWYQQKSSQAPKLLFHYYDKDFNNEADTPDNFQSRRPNTSFCFLDIRSPGLGDTAMYLCATSTYRGSYNEQFFGPGTRLTVL.

The chain links TRBV20-1 to TRBJ1-1, with D unclear. CDR3 size: 11 residues. The germline V and J ends were trimmed by 0 bases and 8 bases, with 7 bases remaining between them. CDR1 and CDR2 (germline): DFQATT, SNEGSKA (reference sequence). CDR3 bases: TGCAGTGCTAGAGATAAGGGAGAAGCTTTCTTT. Protein: CSARDKGEAFF.

This clonotype was detected many times. This chain links TRBV20-1 with TRBJ2-7; no firm D call. Germline lookup yields CDR1 DFQATT and CDR2 SNEGSKA (reference sequence). This CDR3 spans 15 amino acids. The V and J ends lost 2 bases and 2 bases respectively, with 16 bases between them. CDR3 in amino acids: CSARPRGRSPYEQYF. CDR3 bases: TGCAGTGCTAGACCCCGTGGGCGGTCCCCCTACGAGCAGTACTTC.

This clonotype was counted at least ten times. The rearrangement uses TRBV5-6 and TRBJ2-2; D unclear. V lost 0 bases to trimming and J lost 0 bases, with 15 bases between them. This CDR3 is 18 amino acids long. Germline CDR1 reads SGHDT; CDR2 reads YYEEEE. The CDR3 nucleotides are TGTGCCAGCAGCTTGGCGGTGGGCCCTCTTTCGAACACCGGGGAGCTGTTTTTT. This translates into CASSLAVGPLSNTGELFF.

The CDR3 nucleotides are TGTGCCAGTAGCCGGGACGGTAATTACGAGCAGTACTTC. Translated, it gives CASSRDGNYEQYF. V gene TRBV19 combines with J gene TRBJ2-7; D is possibly TRBD1 or TRBD2 (5 bases each). CDR1 LNHDA and CDR2 SQIVND come from the germline V gene (reference sequence). The V and J ends lost 6 bases and 4 bases respectively, with 13 bases between them. CDR3 length equals 13 residues.

This clonotype was counted at least ten times. V usage is TRBV18 and J usage is TRBJ1-3; 7 bases align to TRBD1. Germline V gene lookup returns CDR1 KGHSH and CDR2 LQKENI. The CDR3 is made up of 14 amino acids. Germline trimming cut 2 bases from V and 6 bases from J; bases unmatched to any gene: 4. In nucleotides, the CDR3 is TGTGCCAGCTCACCAGGACAGGAGGAAAACACCATATATTTT. Translating it yields CASSPGQEENTIYF.

At least ten counts were recorded for this clonotype. V usage is TRBV7-9 and J usage is TRBJ2-1, with 8 positions matching TRBD2. The CDR3 has 17 residues. The V and J ends lost 4 bases and 3 bases, in that order; junction bases with no gene match: 11. The V gene's germline CDR1 is SEHNR and CDR2 FQNEAQ (reference sequence). The CDR3, as DNA: TGTGCCAGCAGCTCAACCCTACTAGCGGAGCGCTACAATGAGCAGTTCTTC. Protein product: CASSSTLLAERYNEQFF.

There are a few counts of this clonotype. The V gene is TRBV19, the J gene TRBJ1-1; possibly TRBD1 for D (5 bases). Germline V gives CDR1 LNHDA, CDR2 SQIVND (reference sequence). Trimming removed 8 bases at V and 4 bases at J, with 14 bases between. CDR3 length: 13 residues. The CDR3 DNA reads as TGTGCCAGTGAGGAGGGGTTCGGCACTGAAGCTTTCTTT. Its protein is CASEEGFGTEAFF.

This clonotype turned up a few times. The V gene is TRBV7-9, the J gene TRBJ1-6, with a possible D match to TRBD1 (5 bases). The CDR3 has 17 amino acids. V was shortened by 0 bases and J by 9 bases, with 18 bases between the two germline ends. Per germline, CDR1 SEHNR and CDR2 FQNEAQ (reference sequence). The CDR3 here is CASSLALSREVSSPLHF. The CDR3 region has the DNA TGTGCCAGCAGCTTAGCGCTAAGCAGGGAAGTGAGTTCACCCCTCCACTTT.

This clonotype was seen more than once but under ten times. This sequence joins TRBV7-2 and TRBJ1-4; D is unclear. The CDR3 consists of 17 residues. V shed 5 bases and J shed 0 bases, with 16 bases lying between them. CDR1 and CDR2 (germline): SGHTA, FQGNSA. CDR3 coding DNA: TGTGCCAGCAGCCTGAATCCAGGAGGTGCAACTAATGAAAAACTGTTTTTT. Residues: CASSLNPGGATNEKLFF. Drawing the rest from reference TRBV7-2 and TRBJ1-4, the complete variable domain is GAGVSQSPSNKVTEKGKDVELRCDPISGHTALYWYRQSLGQGLEFLIYFQGNSAPDKSGLPSDRFSAERTGGSVSTLTIQRTQQEDSAVYLCASSLNPGGATNEKLFFGSGTQLSVL.

Worth noting for this clonotype: This sequence may be a read error, since a much larger clone differs from it by one base. This chain connects TRBV5-1 to TRBJ1-6; possibly TRBD1 for D (5 bases). The length of the CDR3 is 15 residues. The germline V gene encodes CDR1 SGHRS and CDR2 YFSETQ. V was trimmed by 3 bases and J by 4 bases, leaving 11 bases between them. The CDR3 spells CASSSEGVYNSPLHF. DNA for the CDR3: TGCGCCAGCAGCTCGGAAGGGGTTTATAATTCACCCCTCCACTTT.

In its sample, this clonotype was seen many times. This chain connects TRBV20-1 to TRBJ1-5; tentatively, D is TRBD1 (6 bases). The CDR3 loop spans 14 amino acids. V was trimmed by 6 bases and J by 0 bases, leaving 12 bases between them. Germline CDR1 and CDR2: DFQATT and SNEGSKA (reference sequence). CDR3 coding DNA: TGCAGTGCCATGGACAGTTTTAGCAATCAGCCCCAGCATTTT. Its translation is CSAMDSFSNQPQHF.

This clonotype was picked up a small number of times. The J gene is TRBJ1-3, the V gene TRBV4-1; possibly TRBD1 for D (5 bases). This CDR3 has 15 residues. V shed 1 base and J shed 7 bases, with 14 bases lying between them. From germline, CDR1 is MGHRA and CDR2 YSYEKL. CDR3 nucleotides: TGCGCCAGCAGCCAAGCCCGGCGTTCAGGGAACACCATATATTTT. Encoded protein: CASSQARRSGNTIYF.

This clonotype was detected ten times or more. This rearrangement joins TRBV7-2 to TRBJ2-1; D is possibly TRBD2 (6 bases). Germline V gene data show CDR1 as SGHTA and CDR2 as FQGNSA. The CDR3 totals 15 residues. V dropped 2 bases and J dropped 3 bases, with 11 bases sitting between them. The CDR3 protein is CASSLTSRYYNEQFF. The CDR3 DNA reads TGTGCCAGCAGCTTAACTAGCAGATACTACAATGAGCAGTTCTTC.

This clonotype has at least ten counts. This chain connects TRBV6-1 to TRBJ2-6; D remains ambiguous. V shed 5 bases and J shed 0 bases, with 8 bases lying between them. Germline lookup yields CDR1 MNHNS and CDR2 SASEGT. The CDR3 totals 15 residues. The CDR3 sequence: CASSPDNSGANVLTF. DNA of the CDR3: TGTGCCAGCAGTCCCGACAACTCTGGGGCCAACGTCCTGACTTTC.

The table lists this clonotype with many counts. Written as DNA, the CDR3 is TGTGCCAGCTCACAGACTAGCGGGAAATACGAGCAGTACTTC. Translated, it gives CASSQTSGKYEQYF. The chain carries TRBV18 and TRBJ2-7; 11 bases fit TRBD2. V lost 4 bases, J lost 4 bases, and 3 bases stayed unmatched. Germline-derived CDR1 and CDR2 are KGHSH and LQKENI. CDR3 length: 14 amino acids.

CDR3 in DNA: TGTGCCAGCAGCGCTAGTATGCTAGCGGGATCTTATGAGCAGTTCTTC. Translated: CASSASMLAGSYEQFF. The V call is TRBV9, the J call TRBJ2-1, with TRBD2 matching 9 bases. This CDR3 contains 16 residues. The germline V gene has CDR1 SGDLS and CDR2 YYNGEE. V was pared by 3 bases and J by 8 bases, with 12 bases of the junction left unmatched.

Notes on this clonotype: A read error is possible here, since a much larger clone lies one base away. Lacking the conserved final phenylalanine or tryptophan, this CDR3 likely reflects a read error. The genes are TRBV11-3 and TRBJ2-5; 11 bases agree with TRBD2. Germline V lookup: CDR1 SGHNT, CDR2 YENEEA. The CDR3 sequence is 16 residues long. The V segment lost 5 bases and the J segment 2 bases; nucleotides outside the gene matches: 7. The CDR3 DNA sequence: TGTGCCAGCAGCACCCCGGGACTAGCGGAACAAGAGACCCAGTACCTC. Encoded protein: CASSTPGLAEQETQYL.

This clonotype was counted ten times or more. This rearrangement joins TRBV18 to TRBJ2-7; D call uncertain. This CDR3 has 13 residues. Germline V gives CDR1 KGHSH, CDR2 LQKENI. V lost 5 bases and J lost 7, with 15 bases in between. The CDR3 sequence is CASSVYASWEQYF. DNA of the CDR3: TGTGCCAGCTCAGTCTACGCCTCTTGGGAGCAGTACTTC.

This clonotype appeared many times. This chain joins TRBV3-1 and TRBJ2-5; D uncertain. The CDR3 sequence is 14 residues long. Germline CDR1 and CDR2: LGHDT and YNNKEL (reference sequence). Trimming left V 2 bases short and J 1 base short, with 8 bases between. The CDR3 loop reads CASSQNSPQETQYF. DNA of the CDR3: TGTGCCAGCAGCCAAAACAGTCCCCAAGAGACCCAGTACTTC.

This clonotype was detected only a few times. The rearrangement links TRBV29-1 to TRBJ1-5, with D possibly matching TRBD1 (5 bases). Trimming removed 5 bases from V and 2 bases from J, with 13 bases in between. CDR1 and CDR2 from the germline V gene are SQVTM and ANQGSEA. This CDR3 spans 14 amino acids. CDR3 sequence: CSVFFAGRNQPQHF. CDR3 sequence (DNA): TGCAGCGTTTTTTTCGCAGGGCGCAATCAGCCCCAGCATTTT.